These T cell receptor beta chains were read from a single sample in a study of T cell responses to AZD1222 COVID-19 vaccine. Clones were read by immunoSEQ multiplex PCR, and TCRdb kept only the in-frame ones, dropping some. The sample holds around 100,000 clones; 88% are singletons and the top ten take 6.5%. Sequenced here: peripheral blood, sampled 28 days after the second AZD1222 dose. All receptors come from an adult who received the AZD1222 COVID-19 vaccine. The CDR3 runs from the conserved cysteine through the conserved F or W. Fields, in order: clone size, V gene, CDR3 protein. The size entry is marked missing in some rows and otherwise reads once, few, many or a size class.

clone_size: NA; v_call: TRBV19; cdr3_aa: CASSQQGGDSPLHF
clone_size: NA; v_call: TRBV6-2/TRBV6-3; cdr3_aa: CASSYSWGGLDAQPQHF
clone_size: once; v_call: TRBV7-9; cdr3_aa: CASSPGTDNTEAFF
clone_size: NA; v_call: TRBV12-3/TRBV12-4; cdr3_aa: CASSLASQETQYF
clone_size: NA; v_call: TRBV29-1; cdr3_aa: CSVTGQGLDGYTF
clone_size: NA; v_call: TRBV6-2/TRBV6-3; cdr3_aa: CASSYSSGGTEAFF
clone_size: NA; v_call: TRBV4-2; cdr3_aa: CASSPPNYNEQFF
clone_size: NA; v_call: TRBV5-1; cdr3_aa: CASSLAADSKYGYTF
clone_size: NA; v_call: TRBV7-9; cdr3_aa: CASSPPWGRGNTEAFF
clone_size: NA; v_call: TRBV25-1; cdr3_aa: CASSDQGAGGYTF
clone_size: NA; v_call: TRBV4-1; cdr3_aa: CASSITAGLLNQPQHF
clone_size: NA; v_call: TRBV5-1; cdr3_aa: CASSWSTSNMEYTF
clone_size: NA; v_call: TRBV3-1/TRBV3-2; cdr3_aa: CASSQVWVNQPQHF
clone_size: NA; v_call: TRBV7-2; cdr3_aa: CASSSDSPPDTQYF
clone_size: NA; v_call: TRBV11-2; cdr3_aa: CASSFRVDYGYTF
clone_size: NA; v_call: TRBV4-1; cdr3_aa: CASSQVGIFNEKLFF
clone_size: NA; v_call: TRBV6-4; cdr3_aa: CASSVKAEPQETQYF
clone_size: once; v_call: TRBV5-4; cdr3_aa: CASSPPGQANTGELFF
clone_size: NA; v_call: TRBV5-1; cdr3_aa: CASSLAAITDTQYF
clone_size: NA; v_call: TRBV6-2/TRBV6-3; cdr3_aa: CASSSANRGRAF
clone_size: NA; v_call: TRBV14; cdr3_aa: CASSQDIGLHGYTF
clone_size: NA; v_call: TRBV7-3; cdr3_aa: CASSEQVAKLFF
clone_size: NA; v_call: TRBV29-1; cdr3_aa: CSVTGGNGWADTQYF
clone_size: NA; v_call: TRBV5-1; cdr3_aa: CANSLTSGGAASNEQFF
clone_size: once; v_call: TRBV5-1; cdr3_aa: CASSFGGYEQYF
clone_size: NA; v_call: TRBV10-3; cdr3_aa: CAISAEGGWGYTF
clone_size: NA; v_call: TRBV6-2/TRBV6-3; cdr3_aa: CASSRGFSGANVLTF
clone_size: NA; v_call: TRBV14; cdr3_aa: CASSRKQGTAYEQYF
clone_size: NA; v_call: TRBV5-6; cdr3_aa: CASSDQQGHTEAFF
clone_size: NA; v_call: TRBV28; cdr3_aa: CASTISPRMNTEAFF
clone_size: once; v_call: TRBV18; cdr3_aa: CASSQRTGSIETQYF
clone_size: NA; v_call: TRBV29-1; cdr3_aa: CSVTPVGTGDIQYF
clone_size: NA; v_call: TRBV18; cdr3_aa: CASSLRDTEAFF
clone_size: NA; v_call: TRBV27; cdr3_aa: CASSPAPDSNQPQHF
clone_size: NA; v_call: TRBV7-9; cdr3_aa: CASSLEGNPEAFF
clone_size: NA; v_call: TRBV18; cdr3_aa: CASSPAGYSYEQYF
clone_size: few; v_call: TRBV6-5; cdr3_aa: CASRPGQGAWRPQHF
clone_size: NA; v_call: TRBV4-1; cdr3_aa: CASSQGVAGGSDTQYF
clone_size: few; v_call: TRBV5-6; cdr3_aa: CASSQQGYGYTF
clone_size: NA; v_call: TRBV7-3; cdr3_aa: CASSLGPSAQETQYF
clone_size: NA; v_call: TRBV7-9; cdr3_aa: CASSLGDTATEAFF
clone_size: NA; v_call: TRBV6-4; cdr3_aa: CASSTSGGADTQYF
clone_size: NA; v_call: TRBV11-2; cdr3_aa: CASSSENWGEGYGYTF
clone_size: NA; v_call: TRBV6-1; cdr3_aa: CASSEFQGAGYEQFF
clone_size: NA; v_call: TRBV27; cdr3_aa: CASSLSRTGDSPLHF
clone_size: once; v_call: TRBV6-5; cdr3_aa: CASSLEGVTEAFF
clone_size: NA; v_call: TRBV13; cdr3_aa: CASSSSTGRGEAFF
clone_size: NA; v_call: TRBV5-1; cdr3_aa: CASSQGQGGYGYTF